Listed below are T cell receptor beta chains from one sample, sequenced in a study of shared clonotypes between healthy human individuals. Sequencing was performed with immunoSEQ multiplex PCR; in TCRdb, only in-frame clones are kept and a portion is missing. The data hold about a million clones, with about 70% observed a single time. The sequencing sample was made of memory CD4+ T cells sorted from blood. The receptors originated from a man in his late teens or twenties in good health. Each CDR3 is given with its conserved first and last residue. The order of the fields is clone size, D gene, V gene, J gene, CDR3 protein, CDR3 DNA. A D gene is named only where the DNA matches it firmly. The size of a clone is reported for some rows only, either as once, few or many, or as a class for expanded clones.

abundance: NA
d_gene: NA
v_gene: TRBV7-9
j_gene: TRBJ1-6
CDR3aa: CASSLGQMDSPLHF
CDR3nt: TGTGCCAGCAGCTTAGGACAGATGGATTCACCCCTCCACTTT

abundance: NA
d_gene: NA
v_gene: TRBV18
j_gene: TRBJ1-3
CDR3aa: CASSQETGSSGNTIYF
CDR3nt: TGTGCCAGCTCACAAGAAACAGGGAGCTCTGGAAACACCATATATTTT

abundance: NA
d_gene: NA
v_gene: TRBV7-2
j_gene: TRBJ1-5
CDR3aa: CASSLIWDQPQHF
CDR3nt: TGTGCCAGCAGCTTAATATGGGATCAGCCCCAGCATTTT

abundance: NA
d_gene: NA
v_gene: TRBV7-8
j_gene: TRBJ1-4
CDR3aa: CASSKRTAGSEKLFF
CDR3nt: TGTGCCAGCAGCAAGAGGACCGCTGGGAGTGAAAAACTGTTTTTT

abundance: few
d_gene: NA
v_gene: TRBV5-1
j_gene: TRBJ1-1
CDR3aa: CASSSGQPNTEAFF
CDR3nt: TGCGCCAGCAGCTCAGGACAGCCGAACACTGAAGCTTTCTTT

abundance: few
d_gene: NA
v_gene: TRBV7-2
j_gene: TRBJ2-7
CDR3aa: CASSLAYRDEQYF
CDR3nt: TGTGCCAGCAGCTTAGCGTACAGGGACGAGCAGTACTTC

abundance: NA
d_gene: NA
v_gene: TRBV2
j_gene: TRBJ1-2
CDR3aa: CASRRVGGAEGYTF
CDR3nt: TGTGCCAGCCGTCGAGTGGGGGGCGCGGAGGGCTACACCTTC

abundance: NA
d_gene: NA
v_gene: TRBV7-2
j_gene: TRBJ1-3
CDR3aa: CASSAAGSSGNTIYF
CDR3nt: TGTGCCAGCAGCGCCGCAGGGTCCTCTGGAAACACCATATATTTT

abundance: NA
d_gene: NA
v_gene: TRBV4-1
j_gene: TRBJ2-5
CDR3aa: CASSQGPQVQETQYF
CDR3nt: TGCGCCAGCAGCCAAGGCCCACAGGTCCAAGAGACCCAGTACTTC

abundance: NA
d_gene: NA
v_gene: TRBV30
j_gene: TRBJ2-7
CDR3aa: CAWSPPPTGTRSYEQYF
CDR3nt: TGTGCCTGGAGCCCTCCCCCCACAGGGACCCGGTCCTACGAGCAGTACTTC

abundance: NA
d_gene: TRBD1
v_gene: TRBV6-1
j_gene: TRBJ1-5
CDR3aa: CASRIQGVEPQHF
CDR3nt: TGTGCCAGCAGAATACAGGGGGTAGAGCCCCAGCATTTT

abundance: NA
d_gene: TRBD1
v_gene: TRBV7-9
j_gene: TRBJ2-2
CDR3aa: CASSSGQAVAGELFF
CDR3nt: TGTGCCAGCAGCTCTGGACAGGCCGTGGCCGGGGAGCTGTTTTTT

abundance: NA
d_gene: NA
v_gene: TRBV10-1
j_gene: TRBJ2-7
CDR3aa: CASSESTTGYEQYF
CDR3nt: TGCGCCAGCAGTGAGTCGACAACTGGTTACGAGCAGTACTTC

abundance: NA
d_gene: NA
v_gene: TRBV6-6
j_gene: TRBJ2-5
CDR3aa: CASGKGPGAQYF
CDR3nt: TGTGCCAGCGGAAAGGGCCCAGGGGCCCAGTACTTC

abundance: NA
d_gene: NA
v_gene: TRBV18
j_gene: TRBJ2-2
CDR3aa: CASSPSAETTGELFF
CDR3nt: TGTGCCAGCTCACCTTCAGCGGAGACTACCGGGGAGCTGTTTTTT

abundance: NA
d_gene: NA
v_gene: TRBV18
j_gene: TRBJ1-2
CDR3aa: CASSPNSELLGGYTF
CDR3nt: TGTGCCAGCTCACCCAACTCGGAGCTTCTCGGGGGCTACACCTTC

abundance: few
d_gene: NA
v_gene: TRBV11-3
j_gene: TRBJ2-2
CDR3aa: CASSHGGSDSAGELFF
CDR3nt: TGTGCCAGCAGTCATGGCGGATCAGATTCTGCCGGGGAGCTGTTTTTT